The entry below gives a single T cell receptor beta chain sequence along with its context. The sample originates from a study of blood T cell repertoires in COVID-19. There are 14 residues in the CDR3. In germline, CDR1 is SNHLY, CDR2 FYNNEI. Trimming removed 3 bases from V and 4 bases from J, with 12 bases in between. Here immunoSEQ multiplex PCR was the method, and the copy in TCRdb shows in-frame clones only, minus some. The table shows over 200,000 clones, with around nine tenths occurring only once. The clonotype comes from a woman in her 30s who had been exposed to COVID-19. Material for sequencing was PBMCs or T cells enriched from blood (not recorded which). J is TRBJ2-5 and V is TRBV2, with D possibly matching TRBD2 (6 bases). The CDR3 DNA reads TGTGCCAGCAGTGAGGGGACTCCCCTAGAGACCCAGTACTTC. Translating gives CASSEGTPLETQYF.